This T cell receptor beta chain stems from a study of T cell responses to AZD1222 COVID-19 vaccine. Study details: Pooled samples include second doses given at about 4 or 12 weeks. General study findings and limits: Clonal diversity was possibly underestimated; the donors were predominantly white British and more often female.

Trimming stripped 10 bases from V and 3 bases from J, with 21 bases between. The CDR3 spans 16 residues. The germline CDR1 and CDR2 sequences are ENHRY and SYGVKD. TCRdb's table, derived via immunoSEQ multiplex PCR, lists solely in-frame clones and lacks some. The sample lists more than 100,000 clones, approximately 86% occurring once. Comment on this clone: Its antigen is as yet unknown.

The clonotype was recovered from an adult in good health. The source material was peripheral blood, sampled on day 0 of AZD1222 vaccination. The chain employs TRBV10-3 and TRBJ2-2; D is unclear. CDR3 sequence reads: CATNWGTRLDTGELFF. As DNA, the CDR3 is TGTGCCACGAATTGGGGAACACGGTTGGACACCGGGGAGCTGTTTTTT.